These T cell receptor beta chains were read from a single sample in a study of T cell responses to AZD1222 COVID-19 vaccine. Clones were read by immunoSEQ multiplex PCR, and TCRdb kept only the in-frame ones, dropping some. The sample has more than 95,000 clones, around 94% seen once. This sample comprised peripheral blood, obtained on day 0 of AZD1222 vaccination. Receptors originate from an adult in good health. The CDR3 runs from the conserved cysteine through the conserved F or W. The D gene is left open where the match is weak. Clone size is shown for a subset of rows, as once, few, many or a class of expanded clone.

TGTGCCAGCAGCACGGACAGGATGGGATATGGCTACACCTTC,CASSTDRMGYGYTF,TRBV5-4,NA,TRBD1,TRBJ1-2
TGTGCCAGCAGTTACAGTGCGAACACTGAAGCTTTCTTT,CASSYSANTEAFF,TRBV6-5,NA,NA,TRBJ1-1
TGTGCCATCAGTGACACCGGGTTGGGTGGAAACACCATATATTTT,CAISDTGLGGNTIYF,TRBV10-3,NA,NA,TRBJ1-3
TGTGCCAGCAGCCTAGACAGGGGGGCCTACGAGCAGTACTTC,CASSLDRGAYEQYF,TRBV4-2,NA,TRBD1,TRBJ2-7
TGTGCCAGCAGCCCCTGGGGTCCTTTAGATACGCAGTATTTT,CASSPWGPLDTQYF,TRBV7-8,NA,NA,TRBJ2-3
TGTGCCAGCAGCCCCCAGGGCCCAGATACGCAGTATTTT,CASSPQGPDTQYF,TRBV28,NA,NA,TRBJ2-3
TGTGCCAGCAGCTCCTGGCCCCAGCATTTT,CASSSWPQHF,TRBV28,NA,NA,TRBJ1-5
TGTGCCAGCAGTGAATGGGCGGCGGAGCTGTTTTTT,CASSEWAAELFF,TRBV2,NA,NA,TRBJ2-2
TGTGCCAGCAGTGGGAGACTTACCTACGAGCAGTACTTC,CASSGRLTYEQYF,TRBV2,NA,NA,TRBJ2-7
TGTGCCAGCAGCTCCTTCGCTTCTGAAGCTTTCTTT,CASSSFASEAFF,TRBV7-9,NA,NA,TRBJ1-1
TGCGCCAGCAGCTTGGAACAAGGTAGCTCTGGAAACACCATATATTTT,CASSLEQGSSGNTIYF,TRBV5-1,NA,NA,TRBJ1-3
TGTGCCAGCAGCCAAGAGGTAGGACAATCGCCCCTCCACTTT,CASSQEVGQSPLHF,TRBV3-1/TRBV3-2,NA,NA,TRBJ1-6
TGCGCCAGCAGCTCCGGCGGGGTAAGCTCCTACGAGCAGTACTTC,CASSSGGVSSYEQYF,TRBV5-1,NA,NA,TRBJ2-7
TGTGCCAGTTCCTCCGGGGAGCTGTTTTTT,CASSSGELFF,TRBV2,NA,NA,TRBJ2-2
TGTGCCAGCAGCAGAAAACCGGGACTAGCGGACTTCACCGGGGAGCTGTTTTTT,CASSRKPGLADFTGELFF,TRBV21-1,NA,NA,TRBJ2-2
TGCGCCAGCAGCTTGTTGCAGAGCACAGATACGCAGTATTTT,CASSLLQSTDTQYF,TRBV5-1,NA,NA,TRBJ2-3
TGTGCCAGTTACGGGACTAGCGGGTACAATGAGCAGTTCTTC,CASYGTSGYNEQFF,TRBV19,NA,TRBD2,TRBJ2-1
TGTGCCACCAGTGGTACCAAAGCGGGAGCATACAATGAGCAGTTCTTC,CATSGTKAGAYNEQFF,TRBV24-1,once,TRBD2,TRBJ2-1
TGTGCCAGCGAGGCTAGAACAGATACGCAGTATTTT,CASEARTDTQYF,TRBV7-9,NA,NA,TRBJ2-3
TGTGCCAGCAGTTACATGGGGACAAGAACAACAGATACGCAGTATTTT,CASSYMGTRTTDTQYF,TRBV6-5,once,NA,TRBJ2-3
TGTGCCAGCAGTTTAAGGTGGGCAGAAATAAACTATGGCTACACCTTC,CASSLRWAEINYGYTF,TRBV27,NA,NA,TRBJ1-2
TGTGCCAGCAGTTTAGGGTTTGGGGGGCGGTCAGGTGGCTACACCTTC,CASSLGFGGRSGGYTF,TRBV28,NA,NA,TRBJ1-2
TGCGCCAGCAGCACACCCACGAGGCCTAGCGGCTACAATGAGCAGTTCTTC,CASSTPTRPSGYNEQFF,TRBV5-1,NA,TRBD2,TRBJ2-1
TGTGCCTGGAGTATCTTGCGAGGGCAGCAAGAGACCCAGTACTTC,CAWSILRGQQETQYF,TRBV30,NA,NA,TRBJ2-5
TGTGCCAGCAGCTTTAAAAGGGAGACTGAAGCTTTCTTT,CASSFKRETEAFF,TRBV7-2,NA,NA,TRBJ1-1
TGCGCCAGCAGCTTGCAGGGGCCTATCTCGCAGTACTTC,CASSLQGPISQYF,TRBV5-1,NA,NA,TRBJ2-7
TGTGCCAGCAGTCCGATGGATACGAACACTGAAGCTTTCTTT,CASSPMDTNTEAFF,TRBV6-2/TRBV6-3,few,NA,TRBJ1-1
TGTGCCCCGACTAGCGGGATCTGCACAGATACGCAGTATTTT,CAPTSGICTDTQYF,TRBV6-8,NA,TRBD2,TRBJ2-3
TGTGCCATCAGTCCGAATTACGGGGAGAGGTTATATGGCTACACCTTC,CAISPNYGERLYGYTF,TRBV10-3,NA,NA,TRBJ1-2
TGTGCCAGCAGCTTGGTAGGGATGGAGACTGAAGCTTTCTTT,CASSLVGMETEAFF,TRBV7-9,NA,NA,TRBJ1-1
TGTGCCAGCAGTTTCGGGCGTTTCCTCACTGAAGCTTTCTTT,CASSFGRFLTEAFF,TRBV27,NA,NA,TRBJ1-1
TGTGCCAGCAGCCGGCCGAGGTCTGGGGCCAACGTCCTGACTTTC,CASSRPRSGANVLTF,TRBV7-9,NA,NA,TRBJ2-6
TGTGCCAGCAGCTTCGTGACAGGGACAGTAGACTTC,CASSFVTGTVDF,TRBV7-8,once,TRBD1,TRBJ2-7
TGTGCCACCAGCAGAGTGGCTGGCGGTACTGAAGCTTTCTTT,CATSRVAGGTEAFF,TRBV15,NA,NA,TRBJ1-1
TGTGCCAGCAGTTACGGCGACTCCTACGAGCAGTACTTC,CASSYGDSYEQYF,TRBV27,NA,NA,TRBJ2-7
TGTGCCTCGGCGAGGGACACTCAGGCAGATACGCAGTATTTT,CASARDTQADTQYF,TRBV30,NA,NA,TRBJ2-3